This T cell receptor (beta chain) was observed in a study of OX40 agonist ivuxolimab in advanced cancers. Looking at the study overall: Enrollees could have had prior anti-PD-1, anti-PD-L1 or anti-CTLA-4 therapy, which roughly 40% had received.

Study-wide findings and caveats: In general, CD8+ T cells held more expanded clones than CD4+ did, on average.

Clones were read by immunoSEQ multiplex PCR, and TCRdb kept only the in-frame ones, dropping some. The repertoire consists of about 64,000 clones, with around 87% occurring once and the leading ten covering approximately 14%. V lost 3 bases and J 6 bases, leaving 20 bases between the germline ends. This CDR3 has 16 amino acids. Germline V lookup: CDR1 LNHDA, CDR2 SQIVND (reference sequence). On this clone: Its antigen is still unknown.

This sample comprised CD4+ or CD8+ T cells sorted from blood, obtained in a trial of the OX40 agonist ivuxolimab. The TCR originated in an adult with an advanced solid tumor such as melanoma, head and neck, liver or kidney cancer. The chain uses TRBV19 and TRBJ1-2; D may be TRBD1 (5 bases). The CDR3 coding sequence is TGTGCCAGTAGTATCGGCAGGGAGACTAGGACGAATGGCTACACCTTC. This gives the protein CASSIGRETRTNGYTF.